This T cell receptor (beta chain) was sequenced in a study of shared T cell receptors in the human thymus. Germline values: CDR1 LGHNT, CDR2 FRNRAP. Losses at the gene ends were 5 bases for V and 1 base for J; bases not matched to a gene: 9. The CDR3 is 18 amino acids. This clone was counted only a few times. Clones were sequenced by immunoSEQ multiplex PCR, and TCRdb holds only the in-frame ones, with some missing. Here the sample spans 700,000 to 750,000 clones, approximately 83% being singletons. The data also belong to a second study, concerning human thymus T cells. As reported in that work: Resections were taken during corrective heart surgery, and the thymus tissue came from these.

This chain uses TRBV12-5 with TRBJ2-1, with 12 nucleotides matching TRBD2. Sequenced input: thymocytes. The receptor was isolated from a girl less than two years old with a congenital heart defect. CDR3 protein: CASGPATSGGFSYNEQFF. CDR3 DNA sequence: TGTGCTAGTGGTCCGGCGACTAGCGGGGGTTTTTCCTACAATGAGCAGTTCTTC.